Listed below are T cell receptor beta chains from one sample, sequenced in a study of shared clonotypes between healthy human individuals. Profiled with immunoSEQ multiplex PCR; TCRdb holds only in-frame clones, not every one. The sample holds 1.4 million or so clones; 98% are singletons and the top ten take roughly 0.36%. Sequencing input: naive CD4+ T cells sorted from blood. Receptors originate from a man between 25 and 39 years old in good health. CDR3s include the opening cysteine and the closing phenylalanine or tryptophan. D genes are given only for firm matches. Some rows mark clone size as missing; the rest say once, few, many or name a class of expanded clone.

V: TRBV2; D: TRBD2; J: TRBJ2-3; size: .; DNA: TGTGCCACCAGACTAGCGGGAGGGTTGGGCACAGATACGCAGTATTTT; CDR3: CATRLAGGLGTDTQYF
V: TRBV7-2; D: .; J: TRBJ2-1; size: .; DNA: TGTGCCAGCAGCCCCGACATTCATGGCGGCAATGAGCAGTTCTTC; CDR3: CASSPDIHGGNEQFF
V: TRBV5-1; D: .; J: TRBJ2-3; size: .; DNA: TGCGCCAGCAGCGTTAGCACAGATACGCAGTATTTT; CDR3: CASSVSTDTQYF
V: TRBV11-3; D: TRBD1; J: TRBJ1-1; size: .; DNA: TGTGCCAGCAGCCAGACAGGGGGACTCGGTGAAGCTTTCTTT; CDR3: CASSQTGGLGEAFF
V: TRBV12-5; D: TRBD2; J: TRBJ2-1; size: .; DNA: TGTGCTAGTGGTTTGGTACTAGCGGGACACAATGAGCAGTTCTTC; CDR3: CASGLVLAGHNEQFF
V: TRBV7-9; D: .; J: TRBJ2-1; size: .; DNA: TGTGCCAGCAGCCTACTAGGAGGGTTTGAGCAGTTCTTC; CDR3: CASSLLGGFEQFF
V: TRBV5-1; D: .; J: TRBJ1-4; size: .; DNA: TGCGCCAGCAGCGTGACCGGGACGGGAATTAATGAAAAACTGTTTTTT; CDR3: CASSVTGTGINEKLFF
V: TRBV10-3; D: .; J: TRBJ1-4; size: .; DNA: TGTGCCATCAGTGAGATAAATGAAAAACTGTTTTTT; CDR3: CAISEINEKLFF
V: TRBV5-1; D: .; J: TRBJ1-1; size: once; DNA: TGCGCCAGCAACTCAGGGCGAGCGTGGGCTGAAGCTTTCTTT; CDR3: CASNSGRAWAEAFF
V: TRBV6-5; D: TRBD1; J: TRBJ1-1; size: .; DNA: TGTGCCAGCAGTTCGGGACAGGGGAGGTACACTGAAGCTTTCTTT; CDR3: CASSSGQGRYTEAFF
V: TRBV19; D: TRBD1; J: TRBJ1-2; size: .; DNA: TGTGCCAGTAGTTACTCGACAGGGGGAGGCTACACCTTC; CDR3: CASSYSTGGGYTF
V: TRBV11-2; D: .; J: TRBJ2-1; size: .; DNA: TGTGCCAGCAGCTTAAGTGGGGATGAGCAGTTCTTC; CDR3: CASSLSGDEQFF
V: TRBV18; D: .; J: TRBJ2-3; size: .; DNA: TGTGCCAGCTCACCGACTAAGGGCCTACGCATTAGCACAGATACGCAGTATTTT; CDR3: CASSPTKGLRISTDTQYF
V: TRBV6-5; D: TRBD1; J: TRBJ2-5; size: .; DNA: TGTGCCAGCAGCAATAGACAGGGGCTAGAAGAGACCCAGTACTTC; CDR3: CASSNRQGLEETQYF
V: TRBV7-9; D: TRBD1; J: TRBJ2-1; size: .; DNA: TGTGCCAGCAGCTTAGAGGGACAGGGGAGTAATGAGCAGTTCTTC; CDR3: CASSLEGQGSNEQFF
V: TRBV6-5; D: .; J: TRBJ2-1; size: .; DNA: TGTGCCAGCAGTCGCCAGACAGGTTACAATGAGCAGTTCTTC; CDR3: CASSRQTGYNEQFF
V: TRBV9; D: TRBD1; J: TRBJ1-1; size: .; DNA: TGTGCCAGCAGCGGAAGCCCCCGACAGGGTACTGAAGCTTTCTTT; CDR3: CASSGSPRQGTEAFF
V: TRBV5-4; D: .; J: TRBJ2-1; size: .; DNA: TGTGCCAGCAGCTTAGGACTACTCAATGAGCAGTTCTTC; CDR3: CASSLGLLNEQFF
V: TRBV7-8; D: .; J: TRBJ1-2; size: once; DNA: TGTGCCAGCAGCTTACTTCCTCACACCGGTACTAACTATGGCTACACCTTC; CDR3: CASSLLPHTGTNYGYTF
V: TRBV11-2; D: .; J: TRBJ2-7; size: .; DNA: TGTGCCAGCAGCTTAGAAGACAGCTACGAGCAGTACTTC; CDR3: CASSLEDSYEQYF
V: TRBV10-3; D: TRBD2; J: TRBJ2-7; size: .; DNA: TGTGCCATCAGTGCGGCGGGAGCCTACGAGCAGTACTTC; CDR3: CAISAAGAYEQYF
V: TRBV18; D: .; J: TRBJ1-1; size: once; DNA: TGTGCCAGCTCACCTTTTCCCTTGGGCACTGAAGCTTTCTTT; CDR3: CASSPFPLGTEAFF
V: TRBV28; D: .; J: TRBJ1-5; size: .; DNA: TGTGCCAGCGGAACGGGGGAACAGCCCCAGCATTTT; CDR3: CASGTGEQPQHF
V: TRBV12-5; D: .; J: TRBJ2-7; size: once; DNA: TGTGCTAGTGGTTTGGTACTCGCTGCCTACGAGCAGTACTTC; CDR3: CASGLVLAAYEQYF